This T cell receptor (beta chain) came from a study of early T cells in non-severe SARS-CoV-2 infection. Study overall: Bulk RNA from unsorted whole blood was sequenced; chains were unpaired.

Germline assignment: CDR1 MNHEY and CDR2 SVGEGT. This CDR3 is built from 12 residues. Trimming took off 7 bases at V and 4 bases at J, with 10 bases between the two ends. On this clonotype itself: Its specificity is unknown.

Regarding the study as a whole: Matches to VDJdb favored anti-spike CD8 responses and missed private and CD4 specificities.

The TCR library protocol attached unique molecular identifiers to the individual cDNA molecules. TCRdb re-called the 5' RACE reads with MiXCR, one entry per CDR3 protein. Here the sample spans 20,000 to 25,000 distinct CDR3 sequences, approximately 5.4% being singletons. The chain uses TRBV6-2 or TRBV6-3 and TRBJ1-2; perhaps TRBD1 as D (5 bases). The material sequenced was whole blood, taken at baseline. The clonotype originates from an adult who was a healthcare worker with PCR-confirmed SARS-CoV-2 infection or an uninfected control (not recorded which). The CDR3 is CASMIDSYGYTF. Here the CDR3 DNA reads TGTGCCAGCATGATTGACAGCTATGGCTACACCTTC.